A selection of T cell receptor beta chains follows, all from one sample in a study of T cell responses to AZD1222 COVID-19 vaccine. Sequenced by immunoSEQ multiplex PCR; TCRdb stores in-frame clones only, minus some. Here the sample spans approximately 140,000 clones, over 85% being singletons. The input for sequencing was peripheral blood, taken on day 0 of AZD1222 vaccination. The source is an adult in good health. CDR3s include the opening cysteine and the closing phenylalanine or tryptophan. Some rows mark clone size as missing; the rest say once, few, many or name a class of expanded clone.

cdr3_length: 14
v_call: TRBV6-2/TRBV6-3
j_call: TRBJ1-5
clone_size: .
cdr3_aa: CASSLTYSNQPQHF

cdr3_length: 13
v_call: TRBV6-6
j_call: TRBJ1-1
clone_size: once
cdr3_aa: CASSETGNTEAFF

cdr3_length: 13
v_call: TRBV12-3/TRBV12-4
j_call: TRBJ1-2
clone_size: .
cdr3_aa: CASSLGPNYGYTF

cdr3_length: 13
v_call: TRBV27
j_call: TRBJ2-7
clone_size: once
cdr3_aa: CASSSGGGSEQYF

cdr3_length: 17
v_call: TRBV7-3
j_call: TRBJ2-1
clone_size: .
cdr3_aa: CASSPYRAGSSYNEQFF

cdr3_length: 15
v_call: TRBV9
j_call: TRBJ2-1
clone_size: .
cdr3_aa: CASSAITGGAGEQFF

cdr3_length: 14
v_call: TRBV10-3
j_call: TRBJ1-3
clone_size: .
cdr3_aa: CAISVRADRNTIYF

cdr3_length: 14
v_call: TRBV9
j_call: TRBJ1-1
clone_size: .
cdr3_aa: CASSPFLEDTEAFF

cdr3_length: 13
v_call: TRBV27
j_call: TRBJ1-2
clone_size: .
cdr3_aa: CASSLQVNYGYTF

cdr3_length: 16
v_call: TRBV19
j_call: TRBJ1-1
clone_size: .
cdr3_aa: CASSLGLSFFKGEAFF

cdr3_length: 20
v_call: TRBV9
j_call: TRBJ2-6
clone_size: .
cdr3_aa: CASSAPTTPKPLSGANVLTF

cdr3_length: 12
v_call: TRBV27
j_call: TRBJ2-5
clone_size: .
cdr3_aa: CASSRAGGTQYF

cdr3_length: 16
v_call: TRBV24-1
j_call: TRBJ2-1
clone_size: .
cdr3_aa: CATSDFKAEGYNEQFF

cdr3_length: 13
v_call: TRBV9
j_call: TRBJ2-7
clone_size: .
cdr3_aa: CASSPGGAYEQYF

cdr3_length: 14
v_call: TRBV11-2
j_call: TRBJ1-4
clone_size: .
cdr3_aa: CASSLNWANEKLFF

cdr3_length: 14
v_call: TRBV6-5
j_call: TRBJ1-1
clone_size: once
cdr3_aa: CASSPGGSVTEAFF

cdr3_length: 17
v_call: TRBV2
j_call: TRBJ2-5
clone_size: .
cdr3_aa: CASRGTRGLADQETQYF

cdr3_length: 14
v_call: TRBV4-1
j_call: TRBJ2-1
clone_size: .
cdr3_aa: CASSQGPQGNEQFF

cdr3_length: 15
v_call: TRBV30
j_call: TRBJ2-7
clone_size: .
cdr3_aa: CAWSVWGQGSYEQYF

cdr3_length: 12
v_call: TRBV6-5
j_call: TRBJ2-1
clone_size: .
cdr3_aa: CASSYGGNEQFF

cdr3_length: 14
v_call: TRBV7-2
j_call: TRBJ2-5
clone_size: .
cdr3_aa: CAVPQLASQETQYF

cdr3_length: 15
v_call: TRBV7-2
j_call: TRBJ1-5
clone_size: .
cdr3_aa: CASSLVTGSNQPQHF

cdr3_length: 15
v_call: TRBV7-6
j_call: TRBJ1-6
clone_size: .
cdr3_aa: CASSLNGQGNSPLHF

cdr3_length: 13
v_call: TRBV11-3
j_call: TRBJ1-1
clone_size: .
cdr3_aa: CASSLRQGTEAFF

cdr3_length: 13
v_call: TRBV24-1
j_call: TRBJ1-1
clone_size: .
cdr3_aa: CATSEGGGTEAFF

cdr3_length: 15
v_call: TRBV4-1
j_call: TRBJ1-4
clone_size: .
cdr3_aa: CASSPPTGVNEKLFF

cdr3_length: 13
v_call: TRBV30
j_call: TRBJ2-1
clone_size: .
cdr3_aa: CAWSGTGINEQFF

cdr3_length: 14
v_call: TRBV18
j_call: TRBJ1-5
clone_size: .
cdr3_aa: CASSPSPDNQPQHF

cdr3_length: 15
v_call: TRBV6-5
j_call: TRBJ2-5
clone_size: .
cdr3_aa: CASSNTFMGQETQYF

cdr3_length: 15
v_call: TRBV15
j_call: TRBJ1-3
clone_size: .
cdr3_aa: CATSRGGDSGNTIYF

cdr3_length: 17
v_call: TRBV3-1/TRBV3-2
j_call: TRBJ2-7
clone_size: .
cdr3_aa: CASSQVNGRGASYEQYF

cdr3_length: 17
v_call: TRBV6-1
j_call: TRBJ1-1
clone_size: .
cdr3_aa: CASSEVQRVGGGTEAFF

cdr3_length: 15
v_call: TRBV7-2
j_call: TRBJ2-1
clone_size: .
cdr3_aa: CASSLSLAGGHEQFF

cdr3_length: 13
v_call: TRBV28
j_call: TRBJ2-7
clone_size: .
cdr3_aa: CASSTTGGYEQYF

cdr3_length: 16
v_call: TRBV19
j_call: TRBJ1-1
clone_size: .
cdr3_aa: CASSILYRGSDTEAFF

cdr3_length: 13
v_call: TRBV3-1/TRBV3-2
j_call: TRBJ2-1
clone_size: .
cdr3_aa: CASSQAAGDEQFF

cdr3_length: 14
v_call: TRBV5-4
j_call: TRBJ2-5
clone_size: .
cdr3_aa: CASRFRGGQETQYF